This T cell receptor beta chain was obtained from a study of identical twins. One entry per CDR3 protein results from TCRdb running MiXCR on the 5' RACE reads. This sample has about 490,000 distinct CDR3 sequences; approximately 16% occur once, and the top ten carry roughly 0.46%. The table lists this clonotype with a few counts. This CDR3 comprises 14 residues. With 7 bases clipped from V and 4 bases from J, the junction kept 6 bases outside the gene matches. From germline, CDR1 is SNHLY and CDR2 FYNNEI. These sequences were also reported in another study, on yellow fever vaccine responses in identical twins. That paper states: In identical twins, vaccine T cell responses appeared partly shared and partly individual.

Sample: CD4+ T cells sorted from blood. The chain is built from TRBV2 and TRBJ1-2; 10 bases are shared with TRBD1. The sequence derives from a woman aged 18-29 years in good health. CDR3 bases: TGTGCCAGCAATCCCGGGACAGGGGCCTATGGCTACACCTTC. Residues: CASNPGTGAYGYTF.